A selection of T cell receptor beta chains follows, all from one sample in a study of beta chain features in type 1 diabetes. TCRdb keeps only in-frame clones here, not all; method: immunoSEQ multiplex PCR. The data contain 280,000 or so clones, about 15% of them singletons. Sequenced: naive CD4+ T cells from blood. Source of these receptors: a man between 18 and 35 years old with type 1 diabetes. The CDR3 runs from the conserved cysteine through the conserved F or W. A D gene is named only where the DNA matches it firmly. Some rows have no size entry. The others give once, few or many, or a class for an expanded clone.

clone size,D gene,J gene,V gene,CDR3 protein,CDR3 DNA
few,TRBD2,TRBJ2-1,TRBV28,CASRSIAGGPYNEQFF,TGTGCCAGCAGATCCATAGCGGGAGGGCCTTACAATGAGCAGTTCTTC
few,NA,TRBJ2-3,TRBV7-6,CASSYSLLQARPDTQYF,TGTGCCAGCAGCTATTCCTTATTACAGGCGCGCCCAGATACGCAGTATTTT
few,TRBD2,TRBJ2-1,TRBV29-1,CSVEYSSGSFANEQFF,TGCAGCGTTGAATATTCCAGCGGGAGCTTTGCCAATGAGCAGTTCTTC
NA,NA,TRBJ1-3,TRBV5-8,CASSYTGGGNTIYF,TGTGCCAGCAGCTACACCGGAGGTGGAAACACCATATATTTT
NA,TRBD2,TRBJ2-7,TRBV5-1,CASSPARGGGAEQYF,TGCGCCAGCAGCCCAGCAAGAGGCGGGGGGGCCGAGCAGTACTTC
NA,TRBD1,TRBJ1-1,TRBV30,CAWSTTGSVSEAFF,TGTGCCTGGAGTACGACAGGGTCAGTCTCGGAAGCTTTCTTT
NA,TRBD1,TRBJ2-7,TRBV5-4,CATTRRTGGNEQYF,TGTGCCACCACCCGGAGAACAGGGGGGAACGAGCAGTACTTC
few,NA,TRBJ2-4,TRBV7-2,CASSLNPDYAKNIQYF,TGTGCCAGCAGCCTCAACCCGGACTACGCCAAAAACATTCAGTACTTC
once,NA,TRBJ2-7,TRBV6-5,CASSYSEPTRGYEQYF,TGTGCCAGCAGTTACTCTGAGCCCACAAGAGGCTACGAGCAGTACTTC
few,NA,TRBJ2-1,TRBV19,CASRYRGGSYNEQFF,TGTGCCAGTAGGTACAGGGGGGGTTCTTACAATGAGCAGTTCTTC
few,NA,TRBJ2-3,TRBV11-2,CASSSRTVFLTDTQYF,TGTGCCAGCAGCTCAAGGACAGTCTTCCTCACAGATACGCAGTATTTT
NA,TRBD1,TRBJ1-6,TRBV2,CATVRDRQWNSPLHF,TGTGCCACCGTCAGGGACAGGCAGTGGAATTCACCCCTCCACTTT
few,NA,TRBJ2-7,TRBV6-5,CASTLVSESSYEQYF,TGTGCCAGCACCCTGGTGAGCGAGAGCTCCTACGAGCAGTACTTC
NA,NA,TRBJ1-3,TRBV6-6,CASSSSGGGSGNTIYF,TGTGCCAGCAGTTCTTCCGGCGGGGGCTCTGGAAACACCATATATTTT
NA,TRBD2,TRBJ2-5,TRBV5-1,CASSLTSGEETQYF,TGCGCCAGCAGCTTGACTAGCGGGGAAGAGACCCAGTACTTC
NA,TRBD2,TRBJ2-5,TRBV7-9,CASSLQGLAGYVETQYF,TGTGCCAGCAGCTTACAGGGACTAGCGGGATATGTGGAGACCCAGTACTTC
NA,NA,TRBJ2-6,TRBV11-2,CASSTMWEVSGANVLTF,TGTGCCAGCAGCACTATGTGGGAGGTCTCTGGGGCCAACGTCCTGACTTTC
few,NA,TRBJ2-5,TRBV7-2,CASISLGATQETQYF,TGTGCCAGCATCTCCTTAGGGGCCACACAAGAGACCCAGTACTTC
NA,TRBD2,TRBJ2-3,TRBV19,CASRLAGSTDTQYF,TGTGCCAGCCGACTAGCGGGGAGCACAGATACGCAGTATTTT
few,TRBD2,TRBJ2-3,TRBV27,CASSFLAGGSTDTQYF,TGTGCCAGCAGTTTCCTAGCGGGGGGGAGCACAGATACGCAGTATTTT
NA,NA,TRBJ2-2,TRBV5-1,CASRIRESNTGELFF,TGCGCCAGCAGGATACGGGAGTCGAACACCGGGGAGCTGTTTTTT
NA,TRBD1,TRBJ1-2,TRBV5-1,CASSLEGQGYYGYTF,TGCGCCAGCAGCTTGGAGGGACAGGGTTACTATGGCTACACCTTC
few,TRBD1,TRBJ2-5,TRBV7-9,CASSLAAGTGGETQYF,TGTGCCAGCAGCTTAGCGGCCGGGACAGGGGGAGAGACCCAGTACTTC
few,TRBD1,TRBJ2-1,TRBV5-1,CASSLGTGDEQFF,TGCGCCAGCAGCTTGGGGACAGGGGATGAGCAGTTCTTC
NA,NA,TRBJ1-1,TRBV27,CASSLLGAGDTEAFF,TGTGCCAGCAGTTTACTAGGGGCGGGGGACACTGAAGCTTTCTTT
few,NA,TRBJ2-2,TRBV6-6,CASETDNTGELFF,TGTGCCAGTGAGACAGACAACACCGGGGAGCTGTTTTTT
NA,TRBD1,TRBJ2-7,TRBV2,CASSVQGALREQYF,TGTGCCAGCAGTGTACAGGGGGCCCTCAGGGAGCAGTACTTC
few,TRBD1,TRBJ2-7,TRBV7-9,CASLGQGRPYEQYF,TGTGCCAGCCTTGGACAGGGGAGGCCGTACGAGCAGTACTTC
few,NA,TRBJ2-2,TRBV18,CASSQQGLSTGELFF,TGTGCCAGCTCCCAACAGGGTTTGTCGACCGGGGAGCTGTTTTTT
NA,TRBD1,TRBJ2-2,TRBV9,CASSARQGPLAGELFF,TGTGCCAGCAGCGCCCGACAGGGCCCCTTGGCCGGGGAGCTGTTTTTT
NA,NA,TRBJ2-4,TRBV15,CATSRVGSNIQYF,TGTGCCACCAGCAGAGTCGGGTCAAACATTCAGTACTTC
few,TRBD1,TRBJ2-1,TRBV6-6,CASSSRDRGLNEQFF,TGTGCCAGCAGTTCCCGGGACAGGGGGTTAAATGAGCAGTTCTTC
few,TRBD2,TRBJ2-3,TRBV7-2,CASSLARASGVLIDTQYF,TGTGCCAGCAGCTTAGCGCGGGCTAGCGGGGTACTCATAGATACGCAGTATTTT
few,NA,TRBJ1-3,TRBV7-2,CASSLVVAGQTENTIYF,TGTGCCAGCAGCTTAGTAGTGGCGGGCCAAACTGAAAACACCATATATTTT
NA,TRBD1,TRBJ2-7,TRBV7-2,CASSSRQGVGEQYF,TGTGCCAGCAGCTCCAGACAGGGGGTAGGCGAGCAGTACTTC
NA,NA,TRBJ1-6,TRBV30,CAWSSYHRSYNSPLHF,TGTGCCTGGAGTTCCTACCACAGGAGCTATAATTCACCCCTCCACTTT
NA,TRBD2,TRBJ2-3,TRBV19,CASSSGLAASTDTQYF,TGTGCCAGTAGTTCCGGACTAGCGGCCAGCACAGATACGCAGTATTTT
NA,NA,TRBJ1-4,TRBV4-3,CASSPRNRATNEKLFF,TGCGCCAGCAGCCCAAGAAATCGAGCAACTAATGAAAAACTGTTTTTT
NA,NA,TRBJ1-2,TRBV28,CASSLFSGYTNYGYTF,TGTGCCAGCAGTTTATTCTCAGGGTACACTAACTATGGCTACACCTTC
once,NA,TRBJ1-2,TRBV19,CASSGRTINYGYTF,TGTGCCAGTAGTGGTAGGACAATAAACTATGGCTACACCTTC
NA,TRBD2,TRBJ2-7,TRBV5-1,CASSLAGGYDEQYF,TGCGCCAGTTCACTAGCGGGAGGGTACGACGAGCAGTACTTC
NA,NA,TRBJ2-7,TRBV28,CASSSMGWGVKQYF,TGTGCCAGCAGTTCCATGGGCTGGGGGGTAAAGCAGTACTTC
few,TRBD1,TRBJ1-5,TRBV28,CASSLSDRINQPQHF,TGTGCCAGCAGTTTGTCGGACAGGATCAATCAGCCCCAGCATTTT
NA,TRBD2,TRBJ2-3,TRBV30,CAWVLAGRTDTQYF,TGTGCCTGGGTACTAGCGGGCCGCACAGATACGCAGTATTTT
NA,NA,TRBJ2-5,TRBV21-1,CASSELAGDLGETQYF,TGTGCCAGCAGCGAACTAGCGGGAGACCTGGGGGAGACCCAGTACTTC
few,NA,TRBJ1-1,TRBV25-1,CASSRQMNTEAFF,TGTGCCAGCAGTCGACAGATGAACACTGAAGCTTTCTTT
NA,TRBD1,TRBJ1-2,TRBV28,CASRVPGQGGGGYTF,TGTGCCAGCAGAGTTCCGGGACAGGGAGGCGGCGGCTACACCTTC
NA,TRBD2,TRBJ2-1,TRBV4-1,CASSQIPTSDRFF,TGCGCCAGCAGCCAAATTCCTACTAGCGACCGGTTCTTC
few,NA,TRBJ2-3,TRBV9,CASSELPYTDTQYF,TGTGCCAGCAGCGAACTTCCTTACACAGATACGCAGTATTTT
NA,NA,TRBJ1-4,TRBV18,CASSPGENEKLFF,TGTGCCAGCTCACCAGGGGAGAATGAAAAACTGTTTTTT
NA,TRBD1,TRBJ1-1,TRBV2,CASKGTGGFNTEAFF,TGTGCCAGCAAGGGGACAGGGGGCTTTAACACTGAAGCTTTCTTT